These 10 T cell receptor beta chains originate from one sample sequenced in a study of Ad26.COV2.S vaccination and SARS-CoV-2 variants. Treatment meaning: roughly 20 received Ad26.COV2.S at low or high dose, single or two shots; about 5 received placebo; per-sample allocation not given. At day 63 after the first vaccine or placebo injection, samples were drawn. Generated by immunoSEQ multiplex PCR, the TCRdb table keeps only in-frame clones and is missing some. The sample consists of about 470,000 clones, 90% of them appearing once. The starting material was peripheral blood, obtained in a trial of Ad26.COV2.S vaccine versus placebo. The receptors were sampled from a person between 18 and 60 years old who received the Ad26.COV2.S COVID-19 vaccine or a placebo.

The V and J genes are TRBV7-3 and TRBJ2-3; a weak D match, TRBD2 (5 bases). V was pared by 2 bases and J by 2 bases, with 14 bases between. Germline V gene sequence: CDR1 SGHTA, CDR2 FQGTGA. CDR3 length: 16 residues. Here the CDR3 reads CASSLVAFRDTDTQYF. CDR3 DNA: TGTGCCAGCAGCTTAGTGGCTTTTCGGGACACAGATACGCAGTATTTT. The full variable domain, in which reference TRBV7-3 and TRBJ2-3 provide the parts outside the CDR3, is GAGVSQTPSNKVTEKGKYVELRCDPISGHTALYWYRQSLGQGPEFLIYFQGTGAADDSGLPNDRFFAVRPEGSVSTLKIQRTERGDSAVYLCASSLVAFRDTDTQYFGPGTRLTVL.

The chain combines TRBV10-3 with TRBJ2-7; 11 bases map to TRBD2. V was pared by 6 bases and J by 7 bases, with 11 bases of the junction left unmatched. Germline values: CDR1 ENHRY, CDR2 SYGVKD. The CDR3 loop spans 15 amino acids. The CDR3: CAISDTSGSREEQYF. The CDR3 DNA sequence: TGTGCCATCAGCGATACTAGCGGGAGCCGAGAAGAGCAGTACTTC.

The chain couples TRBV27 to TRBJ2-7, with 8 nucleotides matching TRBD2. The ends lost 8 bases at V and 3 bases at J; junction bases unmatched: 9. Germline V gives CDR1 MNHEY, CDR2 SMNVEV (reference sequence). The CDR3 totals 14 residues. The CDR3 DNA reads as TGTGCCAGCGCCCGGGGAAGCGGGAGCTACGAGCAGTACTTC. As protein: CASARGSGSYEQYF.

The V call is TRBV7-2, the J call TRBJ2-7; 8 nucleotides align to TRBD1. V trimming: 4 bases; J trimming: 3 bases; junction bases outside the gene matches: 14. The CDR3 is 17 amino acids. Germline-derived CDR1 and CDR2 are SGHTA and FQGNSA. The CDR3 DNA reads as TGTGCCAGCAGCTCAGTCGCCCAACCCGGACAGGGCTACGAGCAGTACTTC. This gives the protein CASSSVAQPGQGYEQYF.

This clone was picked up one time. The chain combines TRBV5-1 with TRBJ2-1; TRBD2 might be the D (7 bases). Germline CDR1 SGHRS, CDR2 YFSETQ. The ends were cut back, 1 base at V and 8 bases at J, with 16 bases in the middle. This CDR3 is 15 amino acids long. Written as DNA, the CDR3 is TGCGCCAGCAGCTTGAGGGGGAGGGTTTCCGATGAGCAGTTCTTC. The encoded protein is CASSLRGRVSDEQFF.

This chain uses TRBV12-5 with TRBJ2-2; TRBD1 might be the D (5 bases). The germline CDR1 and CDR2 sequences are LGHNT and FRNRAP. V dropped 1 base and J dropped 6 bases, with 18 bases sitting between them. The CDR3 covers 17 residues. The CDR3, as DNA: TGTGCTAGTGGTTTGGGTCAACTATCAGGGAATCCCGGGGAGCTGTTTTTT. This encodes CASGLGQLSGNPGELFF. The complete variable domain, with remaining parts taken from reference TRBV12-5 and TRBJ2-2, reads DARVTQTPRHKVTEMGQEVTMRCQPILGHNTVFWYRQTMMQGLELLAYFRNRAPLDDSGMPKDRFSAEMPDATLATLKIQPSEPRDSAVYFCASGLGQLSGNPGELFFGEGSRLTVL.

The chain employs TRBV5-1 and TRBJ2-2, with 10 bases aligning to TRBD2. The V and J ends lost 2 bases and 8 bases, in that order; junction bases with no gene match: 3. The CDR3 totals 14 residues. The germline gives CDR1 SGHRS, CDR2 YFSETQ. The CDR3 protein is CASSLAGGPGELFF. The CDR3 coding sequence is TGCGCCAGCAGCTTAGCGGGAGGGCCAGGGGAGCTGTTTTTT.

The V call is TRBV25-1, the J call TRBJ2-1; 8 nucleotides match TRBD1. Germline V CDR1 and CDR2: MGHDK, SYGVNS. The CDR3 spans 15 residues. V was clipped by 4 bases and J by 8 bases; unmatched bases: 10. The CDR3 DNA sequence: TGTGCCAGCAGTGGCCAGGACAGGGCTGTGGATGAGCAGTTCTTC. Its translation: CASSGQDRAVDEQFF.

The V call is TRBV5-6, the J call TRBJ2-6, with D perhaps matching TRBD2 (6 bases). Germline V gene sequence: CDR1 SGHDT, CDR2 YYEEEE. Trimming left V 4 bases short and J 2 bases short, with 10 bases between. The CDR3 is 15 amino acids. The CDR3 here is CASSAGGPGANVLTF. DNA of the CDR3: TGTGCCAGCAGCGCCGGGGGTCCTGGGGCCAACGTCCTGACTTTC.

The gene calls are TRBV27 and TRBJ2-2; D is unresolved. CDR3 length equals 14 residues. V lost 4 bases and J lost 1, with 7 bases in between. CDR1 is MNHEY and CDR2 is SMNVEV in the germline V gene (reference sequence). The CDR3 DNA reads TGTGCCAGCAGTTGGCAGGTGAACACCGGGGAGCTGTTTTTT. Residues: CASSWQVNTGELFF.